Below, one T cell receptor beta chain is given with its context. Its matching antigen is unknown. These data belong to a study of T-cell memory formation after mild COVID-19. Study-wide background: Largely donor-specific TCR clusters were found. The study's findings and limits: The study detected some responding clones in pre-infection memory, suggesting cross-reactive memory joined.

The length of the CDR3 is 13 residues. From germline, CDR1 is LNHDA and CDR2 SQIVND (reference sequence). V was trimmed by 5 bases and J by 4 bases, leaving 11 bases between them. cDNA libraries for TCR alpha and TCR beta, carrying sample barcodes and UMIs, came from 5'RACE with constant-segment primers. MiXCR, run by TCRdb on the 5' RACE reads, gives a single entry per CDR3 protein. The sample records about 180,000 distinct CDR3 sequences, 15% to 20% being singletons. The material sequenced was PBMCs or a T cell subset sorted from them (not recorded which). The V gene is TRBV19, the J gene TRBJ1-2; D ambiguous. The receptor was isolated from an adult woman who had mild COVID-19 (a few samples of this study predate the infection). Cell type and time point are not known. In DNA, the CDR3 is TGTGCCAGTAGTTTAAGGGAGGGCTATGGCTACACCTTC. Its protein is CASSLREGYGYTF. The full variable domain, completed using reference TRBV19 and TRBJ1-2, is DGGITQSPKYLFRKEGQNVTLSCEQNLNHDAMYWYRQDPGQGLRLIYYSQIVNDFQKGDIAEGYSVSREKKESFPLTVTSAQKNPTAFYLCASSLREGYGYTFGSGTRLTVV.